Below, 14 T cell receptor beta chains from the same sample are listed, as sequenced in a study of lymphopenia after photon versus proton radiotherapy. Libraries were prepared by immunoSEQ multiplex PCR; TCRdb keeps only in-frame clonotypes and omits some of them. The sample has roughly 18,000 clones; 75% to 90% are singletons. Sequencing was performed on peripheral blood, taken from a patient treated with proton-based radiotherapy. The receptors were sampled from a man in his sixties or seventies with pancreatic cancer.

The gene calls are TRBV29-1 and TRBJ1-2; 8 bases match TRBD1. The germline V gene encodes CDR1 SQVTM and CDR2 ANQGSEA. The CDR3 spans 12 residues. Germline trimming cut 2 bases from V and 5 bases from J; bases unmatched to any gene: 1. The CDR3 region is CSVERTGYGYTF. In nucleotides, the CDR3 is TGCAGCGTTGAAAGGACAGGGTATGGCTACACCTTC.

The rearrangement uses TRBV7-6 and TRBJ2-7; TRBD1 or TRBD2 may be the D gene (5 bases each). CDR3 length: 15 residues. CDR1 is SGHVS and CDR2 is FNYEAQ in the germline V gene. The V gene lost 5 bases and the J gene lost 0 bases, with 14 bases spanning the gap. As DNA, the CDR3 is TGTGCCAGCAGCGCAGGGACCCAGGGCTCCTACGAGCAGTACTTC. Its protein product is CASSAGTQGSYEQYF.

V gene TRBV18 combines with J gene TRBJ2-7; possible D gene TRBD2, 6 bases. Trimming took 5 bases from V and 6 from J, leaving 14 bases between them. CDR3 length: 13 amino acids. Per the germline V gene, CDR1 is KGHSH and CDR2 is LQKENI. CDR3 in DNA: TGTGCCAGCTCATACGGGGGAGGAGTCGAGCAGTACTTC. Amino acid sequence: CASSYGGGVEQYF.

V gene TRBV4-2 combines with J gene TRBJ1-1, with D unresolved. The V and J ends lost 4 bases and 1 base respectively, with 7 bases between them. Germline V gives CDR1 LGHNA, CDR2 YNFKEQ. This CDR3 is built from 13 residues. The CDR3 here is CASSPDKNTEAFF. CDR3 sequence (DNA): TGTGCCAGCAGCCCCGACAAGAACACTGAAGCTTTCTTT.

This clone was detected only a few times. CDR3 DNA sequence: TGCAGCGTTAGAGGCATTGATGGAGGCTACACCTTC. It yields the protein CSVRGIDGGYTF. This chain links TRBV29-1 with TRBJ1-2; D is unresolved. V was clipped by 5 bases and J by 8 bases, with 15 bases between them. In germline, CDR1 is SQVTM, CDR2 ANQGSEA. CDR3 length: 12 residues.

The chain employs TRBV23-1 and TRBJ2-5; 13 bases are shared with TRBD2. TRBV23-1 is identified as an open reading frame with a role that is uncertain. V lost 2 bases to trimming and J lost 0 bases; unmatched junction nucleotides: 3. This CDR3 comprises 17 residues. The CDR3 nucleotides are TGCGCCAGCAGTCAACCAGGGACTAGCGGGGACCAAGAGACCCAGTACTTC. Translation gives CASSQPGTSGDQETQYF.

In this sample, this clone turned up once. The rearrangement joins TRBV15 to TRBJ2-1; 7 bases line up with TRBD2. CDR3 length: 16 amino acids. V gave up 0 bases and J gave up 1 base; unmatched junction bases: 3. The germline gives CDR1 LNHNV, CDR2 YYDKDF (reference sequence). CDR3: CATSRDGLGSYNEQFF. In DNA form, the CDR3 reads TGTGCCACCAGCAGAGATGGACTAGGTTCCTACAATGAGCAGTTCTTC. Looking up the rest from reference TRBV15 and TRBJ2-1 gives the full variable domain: DAMVIQNPRYQVTQFGKPVTLSCSQTLNHNVMYWYQQKSSQAPKLLFHYYDKDFNNEADTPDNFQSRRPNTSFCFLDIRSPGLGDTAMYLCATSRDGLGSYNEQFFGPGTRLTVL.

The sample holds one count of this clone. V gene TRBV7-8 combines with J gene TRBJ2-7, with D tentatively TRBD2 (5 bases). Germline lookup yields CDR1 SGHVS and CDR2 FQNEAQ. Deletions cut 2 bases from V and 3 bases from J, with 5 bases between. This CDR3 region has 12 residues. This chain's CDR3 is CASSLSGYEQYF. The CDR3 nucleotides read TGTGCCAGCAGCTTAAGCGGCTACGAGCAGTACTTC.

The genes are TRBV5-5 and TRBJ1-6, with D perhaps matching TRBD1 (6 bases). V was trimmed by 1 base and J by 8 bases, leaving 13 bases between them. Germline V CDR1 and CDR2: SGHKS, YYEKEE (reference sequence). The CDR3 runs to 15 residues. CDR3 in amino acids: CASSLYRGVDSPLHF. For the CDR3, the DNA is TGTGCCAGCAGCTTGTATAGGGGGGTGGATTCACCCCTCCACTTT.

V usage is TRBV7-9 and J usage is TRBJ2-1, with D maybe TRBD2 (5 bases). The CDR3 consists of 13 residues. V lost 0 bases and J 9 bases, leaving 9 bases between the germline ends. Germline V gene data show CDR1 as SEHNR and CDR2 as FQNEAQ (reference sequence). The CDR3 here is CASSLASSVEQFF. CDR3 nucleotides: TGTGCCAGCAGCTTAGCTAGTAGCGTTGAGCAGTTCTTC.

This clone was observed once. This CDR3 reads CASRQGGGSNQPQHF. DNA of the CDR3: TGTGCCAGTAGACAGGGAGGCGGGAGCAATCAGCCCCAGCATTTT. The J gene is TRBJ1-5, the V gene TRBV19; weak D call: TRBD1 (6 bases). Trimming shortened V by 6 bases and J by 1 base, and 13 bases separated the two germline ends. The CDR3 spans 15 residues. Germline V gene data show CDR1 as LNHDA and CDR2 as SQIVND (reference sequence).

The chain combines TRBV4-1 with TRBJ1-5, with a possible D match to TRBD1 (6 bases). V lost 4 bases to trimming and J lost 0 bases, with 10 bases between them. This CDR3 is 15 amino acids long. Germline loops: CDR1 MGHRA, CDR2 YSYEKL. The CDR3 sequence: CASSPGAVSNQPQHF. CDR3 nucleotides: TGCGCCAGCAGCCCAGGGGCAGTTAGCAATCAGCCCCAGCATTTT.

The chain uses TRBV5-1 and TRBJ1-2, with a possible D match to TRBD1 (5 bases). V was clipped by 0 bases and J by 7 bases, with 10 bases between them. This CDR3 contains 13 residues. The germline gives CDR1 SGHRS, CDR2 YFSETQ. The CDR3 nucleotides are TGCGCCAGCAGCTTGGGAGGCAGGGTTGGCTACACCTTC. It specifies CASSLGGRVGYTF.

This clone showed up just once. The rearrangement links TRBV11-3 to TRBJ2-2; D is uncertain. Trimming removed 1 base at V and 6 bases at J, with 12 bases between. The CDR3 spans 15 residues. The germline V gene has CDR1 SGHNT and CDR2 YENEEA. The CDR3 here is CASSLVGYWAGELFF. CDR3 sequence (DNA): TGTGCCAGCAGCTTAGTGGGCTATTGGGCCGGGGAGCTGTTTTTT.